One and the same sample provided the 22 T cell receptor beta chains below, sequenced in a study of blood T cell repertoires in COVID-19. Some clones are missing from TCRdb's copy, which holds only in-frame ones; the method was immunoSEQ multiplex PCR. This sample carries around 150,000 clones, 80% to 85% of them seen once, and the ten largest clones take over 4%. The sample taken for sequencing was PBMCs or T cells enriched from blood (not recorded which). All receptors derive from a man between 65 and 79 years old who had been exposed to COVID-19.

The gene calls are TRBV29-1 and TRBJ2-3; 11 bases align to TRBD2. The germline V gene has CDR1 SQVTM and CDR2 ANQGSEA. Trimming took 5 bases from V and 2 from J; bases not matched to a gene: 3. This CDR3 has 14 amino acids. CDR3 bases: TGCAGCGTTAGGACTAGCGGGTCCACAGATACGCAGTATTTT. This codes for CSVRTSGSTDTQYF.

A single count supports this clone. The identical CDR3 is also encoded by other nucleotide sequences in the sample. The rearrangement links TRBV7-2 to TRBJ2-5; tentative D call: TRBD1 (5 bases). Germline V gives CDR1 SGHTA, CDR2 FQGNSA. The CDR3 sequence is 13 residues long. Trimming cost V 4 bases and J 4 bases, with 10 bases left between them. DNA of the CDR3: TGTGCCAGCAGCTCGGATAGGGGAGAGACCCAGTACTTC. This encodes CASSSDRGETQYF.

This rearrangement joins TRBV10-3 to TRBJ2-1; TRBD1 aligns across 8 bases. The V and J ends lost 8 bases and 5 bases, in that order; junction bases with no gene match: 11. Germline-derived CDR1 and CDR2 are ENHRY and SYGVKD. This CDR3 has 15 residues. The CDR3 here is CAILEGQGANNEQFF. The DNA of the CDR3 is TGTGCCATCTTGGAGGGGCAGGGGGCTAACAATGAGCAGTTCTTC.

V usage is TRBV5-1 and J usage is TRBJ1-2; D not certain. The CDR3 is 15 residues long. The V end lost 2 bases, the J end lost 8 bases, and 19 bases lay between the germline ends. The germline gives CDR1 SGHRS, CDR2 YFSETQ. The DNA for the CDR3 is TGCGCCAGCAGCTTAGGTACGGGGTGGCGTACCGGCTACACCTTC. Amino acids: CASSLGTGWRTGYTF.

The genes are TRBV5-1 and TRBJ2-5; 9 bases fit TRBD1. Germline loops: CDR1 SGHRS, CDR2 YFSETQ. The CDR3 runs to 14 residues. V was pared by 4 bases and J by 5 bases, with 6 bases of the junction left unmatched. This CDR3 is CASSVQGARETQYF. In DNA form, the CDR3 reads TGCGCCAGCAGCGTACAGGGGGCGAGGGAGACCCAGTACTTC.

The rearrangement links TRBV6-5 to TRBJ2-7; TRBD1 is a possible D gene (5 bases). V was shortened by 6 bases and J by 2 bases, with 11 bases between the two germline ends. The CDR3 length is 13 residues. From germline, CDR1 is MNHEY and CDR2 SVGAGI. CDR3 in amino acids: CASRLRATYEQYF. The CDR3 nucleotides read TGTGCCAGCAGGCTCAGGGCCACCTACGAGCAGTACTTC.

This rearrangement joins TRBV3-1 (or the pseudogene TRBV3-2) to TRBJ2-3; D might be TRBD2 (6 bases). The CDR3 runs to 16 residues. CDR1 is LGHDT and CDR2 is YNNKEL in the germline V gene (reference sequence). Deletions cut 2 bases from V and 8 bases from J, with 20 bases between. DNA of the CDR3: TGTGCCAGCAGCCAATTCCCGGGACTCGAACGAGTTACGCAGTATTTT. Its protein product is CASSQFPGLERVTQYF.

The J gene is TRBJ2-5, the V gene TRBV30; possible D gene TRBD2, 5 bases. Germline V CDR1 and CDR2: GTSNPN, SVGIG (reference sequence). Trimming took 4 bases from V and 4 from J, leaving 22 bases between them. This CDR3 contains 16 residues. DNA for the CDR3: TGTGCCTGGACGCCCCTTTGGTCTTACGGGGTAGAGACCCAGTACTTC. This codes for CAWTPLWSYGVETQYF.

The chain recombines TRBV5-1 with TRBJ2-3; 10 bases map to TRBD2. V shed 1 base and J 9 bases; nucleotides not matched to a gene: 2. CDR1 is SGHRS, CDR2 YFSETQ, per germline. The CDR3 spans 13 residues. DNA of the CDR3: TGCGCCAGCAGCTTGAGTAGCGGGGGGACGCAGTATTTT. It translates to CASSLSSGGTQYF.

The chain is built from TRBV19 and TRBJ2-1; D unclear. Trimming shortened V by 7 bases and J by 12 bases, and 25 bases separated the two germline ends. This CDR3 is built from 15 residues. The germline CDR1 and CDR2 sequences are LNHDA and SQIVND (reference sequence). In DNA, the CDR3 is TGTGCCAGTATCCCCCACCCCCTGAGCCTTGATCGGCAGTTCTTC. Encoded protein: CASIPHPLSLDRQFF.

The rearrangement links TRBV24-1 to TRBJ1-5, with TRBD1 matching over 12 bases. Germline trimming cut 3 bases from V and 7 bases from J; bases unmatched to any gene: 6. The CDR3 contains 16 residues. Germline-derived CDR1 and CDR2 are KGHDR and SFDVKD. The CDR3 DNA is TGTGCCACCAGTGATACGGGACAGGGGGCAGGCCAGCCCCAGCATTTT. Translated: CATSDTGQGAGQPQHF.

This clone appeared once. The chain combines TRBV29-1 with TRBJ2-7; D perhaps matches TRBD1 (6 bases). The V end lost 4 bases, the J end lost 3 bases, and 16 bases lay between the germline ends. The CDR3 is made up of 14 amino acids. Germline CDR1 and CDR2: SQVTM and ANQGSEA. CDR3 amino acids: CSVGRAGVIYEQYF. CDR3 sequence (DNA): TGCAGCGTTGGTCGGGCAGGGGTCATCTACGAGCAGTACTTC.

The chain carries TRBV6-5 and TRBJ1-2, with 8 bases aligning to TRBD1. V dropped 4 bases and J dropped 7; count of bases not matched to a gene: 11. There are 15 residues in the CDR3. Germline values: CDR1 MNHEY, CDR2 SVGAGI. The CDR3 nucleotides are TGTGCCAGCAGTTCGGGACAGGTACTCCTTGGTGGCTACACCTTC. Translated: CASSSGQVLLGGYTF.

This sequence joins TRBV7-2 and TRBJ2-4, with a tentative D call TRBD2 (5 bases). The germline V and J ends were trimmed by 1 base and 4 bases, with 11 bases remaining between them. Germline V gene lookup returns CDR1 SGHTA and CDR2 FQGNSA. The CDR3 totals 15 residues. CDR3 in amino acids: CASSLEGAVKNIQYF. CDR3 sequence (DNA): TGTGCCAGCAGCTTAGAGGGAGCGGTTAAAAACATTCAGTACTTC.

The CDR3 nucleotides are TGTGCCAGCAGCTCTAGCTCGGGGGTCTCCTACGAGCAGTACTTC. Residues: CASSSSSGVSYEQYF. V and J are TRBV7-9 and TRBJ2-7; tentatively, D is TRBD2 (6 bases). The CDR3 runs 15 residues. Deletions cut 4 bases from V and 0 bases from J, with 13 bases between. CDR1 and CDR2 (germline): SEHNR, FQNEAQ (reference sequence).

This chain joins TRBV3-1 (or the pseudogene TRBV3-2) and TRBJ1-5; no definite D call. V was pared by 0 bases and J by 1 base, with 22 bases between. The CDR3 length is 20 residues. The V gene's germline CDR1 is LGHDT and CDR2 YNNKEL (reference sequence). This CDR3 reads CASSQEVGDLAGGSNQPQHF. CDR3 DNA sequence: TGTGCCAGCAGCCAAGAGGTGGGAGATCTCGCGGGTGGGAGCAATCAGCCCCAGCATTTT.

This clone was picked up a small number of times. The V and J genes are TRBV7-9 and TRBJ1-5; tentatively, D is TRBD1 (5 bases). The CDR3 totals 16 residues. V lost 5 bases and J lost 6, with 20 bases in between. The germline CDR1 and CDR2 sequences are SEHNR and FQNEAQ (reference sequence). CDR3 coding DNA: TGTGCCAGCAGCAATAGCGGGGGTTGGGACGCTCAGCCCCAGCATTTT. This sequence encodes CASSNSGGWDAQPQHF.

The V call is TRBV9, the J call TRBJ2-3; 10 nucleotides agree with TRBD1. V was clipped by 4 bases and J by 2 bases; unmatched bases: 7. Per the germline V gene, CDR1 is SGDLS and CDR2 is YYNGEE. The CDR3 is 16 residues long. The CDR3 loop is CASSITTGGYTDTQYF. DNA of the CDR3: TGTGCCAGCAGCATCACGACAGGGGGCTACACAGATACGCAGTATTTT. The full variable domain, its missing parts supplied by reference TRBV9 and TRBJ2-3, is DSGVTQTPKHLITATGQRVTLRCSPRSGDLSVYWYQQSLDQGLQFLIQYYNGEERAKGNILERFSAQQFPDLHSELNLSSLELGDSALYFCASSITTGGYTDTQYFGPGTRLTVL.

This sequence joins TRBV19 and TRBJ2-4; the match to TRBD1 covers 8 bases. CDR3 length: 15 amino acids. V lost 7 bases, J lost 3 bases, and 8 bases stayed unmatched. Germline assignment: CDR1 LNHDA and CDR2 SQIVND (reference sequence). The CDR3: CASNGSGGGKNIQYF. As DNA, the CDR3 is TGTGCCAGTAACGGGTCAGGGGGCGGCAAAAACATTCAGTACTTC.

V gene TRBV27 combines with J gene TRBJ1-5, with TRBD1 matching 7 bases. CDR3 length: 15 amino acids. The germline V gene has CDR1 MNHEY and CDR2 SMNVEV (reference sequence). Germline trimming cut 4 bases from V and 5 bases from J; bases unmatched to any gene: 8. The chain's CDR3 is CASSSLQGSDQPQHF. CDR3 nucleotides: TGTGCCAGCAGTTCACTACAGGGGTCGGATCAGCCCCAGCATTTT.

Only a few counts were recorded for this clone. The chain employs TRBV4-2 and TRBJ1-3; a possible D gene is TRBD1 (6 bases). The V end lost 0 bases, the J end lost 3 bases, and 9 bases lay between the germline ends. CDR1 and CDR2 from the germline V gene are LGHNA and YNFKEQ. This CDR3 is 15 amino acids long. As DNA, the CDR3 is TGTGCCAGCAGCCAAGACAGGGGAGTTGGAAACACCATATATTTT. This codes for CASSQDRGVGNTIYF.

In DNA, the CDR3 is TGTGCCAGCAGCTGGGGGGGAGGGACGTCGTCCTTGAACACTGAAGCTTTCTTT. The encoded protein is CASSWGGGTSSLNTEAFF. The chain carries TRBV7-9 and TRBJ1-1, with a possible D match to TRBD1 (5 bases). This CDR3 region has 18 residues. V lost 4 bases to trimming and J lost 0 bases, with 21 bases between them. Per germline, CDR1 SEHNR and CDR2 FQNEAQ (reference sequence).